These 28 T cell receptor beta chains were all obtained from the same sample, sequenced in a study of blood T cell repertoires in COVID-19. Data came from immunoSEQ multiplex PCR; TCRdb stores just in-frame clones and leaves some out. The data hold roughly 130,000 clones, with around 75% observed a single time. Sequencing was performed on peripheral blood. The receptor set was obtained from a woman between 70 and 85 years old with COVID-19, enrolled during active disease.

The J gene is TRBJ2-7, the V gene TRBV10-3; D call uncertain. CDR1 ENHRY and CDR2 SYGVKD come from the germline V gene. The CDR3 has 12 amino acids. The V end was cut by 8 bases, the J end by 2 bases, with 10 bases between. Written as DNA, the CDR3 is TGTGCCATCTCGACGGCGGCCTACGAGCAGTACTTC. Protein product: CAISTAAYEQYF.

This clone was seen more than once but under ten times. The chain has TRBV12-3 or TRBV12-4 and TRBJ2-7; D is perhaps TRBD2 (6 bases). Between the trimmed V and J ends, which lost 5 bases and 3 bases, there was a span of 8 bases. The CDR3 is 12 residues long. CDR3 sequence (DNA): TGTGCCAGCAGTGGAGGGGTCTACGAGCAGTACTTC. It specifies CASSGGVYEQYF.

The chain has TRBV28 and TRBJ2-1; 10 bases are a match to TRBD2. The CDR3 sequence is 16 residues long. Germline V gene data show CDR1 as MDHEN and CDR2 as SYDVKM. The V segment lost 8 bases and the J segment 6 bases; nucleotides outside the gene matches: 13. In nucleotides, the CDR3 is TGTGCCAGCGGAGGACAGCGGGGGGGCCAATTCAATGAGCAGTTCTTC. This gives the protein CASGGQRGGQFNEQFF.

Here the CDR3 reads CASSLEGRDEQYF. The CDR3 bases are TGTGCCAGCAGCTTGGAAGGGCGGGACGAGCAGTACTTC. This sequence joins TRBV5-6 and TRBJ2-7, with D maybe TRBD2 (5 bases). Germline V lookup: CDR1 SGHDT, CDR2 YYEEEE. Trimming cost V 0 bases and J 5 bases, with 9 bases left between them. The CDR3 has 13 amino acids.

The chain links TRBV7-8 to TRBJ1-5; TRBD1 agrees at 9 bases. The V and J ends lost 5 bases and 6 bases, in that order; junction bases with no gene match: 8. This CDR3 has 15 residues. Germline CDR1 SGHVS, CDR2 FQNEAQ. This CDR3 reads CASSLGTGSGQPQHF. CDR3 in DNA: TGTGCCAGCAGCCTAGGGACAGGGAGCGGTCAGCCCCAGCATTTT.

In this sample, this clone turned up a few times. The chain carries TRBV30 and TRBJ1-1; 9 nucleotides match TRBD1. V shed 2 bases and J 0 bases; nucleotides not matched to a gene: 7. The CDR3 has 16 residues. CDR1 is GTSNPN, CDR2 SVGIG, per germline (reference sequence). The CDR3 DNA reads TGTGCCTGGAGTCTACCGACAGGGGGGTTGAACACTGAAGCTTTCTTT. This codes for CAWSLPTGGLNTEAFF.

This chain uses TRBV24-1 with TRBJ1-1; D ambiguous. CDR3 length: 13 residues. Per the germline V gene, CDR1 is KGHDR and CDR2 is SFDVKD. Trimming left V 5 bases short and J 1 base short, with 7 bases between. The CDR3 loop reads CATSGGGNTEAFF. As DNA, the CDR3 is TGTGCCACCAGTGGAGGAGGGAACACTGAAGCTTTCTTT.

This chain uses TRBV7-8 with TRBJ2-7, with TRBD1 identical over 12 bases. Trimming took 5 bases from V and 7 from J; bases not matched to a gene: 9. From germline, CDR1 is SGHVS and CDR2 FQNEAQ. There are 15 residues in the CDR3. The CDR3 coding sequence is TGTGCCAGCAGCCGGGGGGGACAGGGGGCGCGTGAGCAGTACTTC. It encodes CASSRGGQGAREQYF. The whole variable domain, remainder taken from reference TRBV7-8 and TRBJ2-7, is GAGVSQSPRYKVAKRGQDVALRCDPISGHVSLFWYQQALGQGPEFLTYFQNEAQLDKSGLPSDRFFAERPEGSVSTLKIQRTQQEDSAVYLCASSRGGQGAREQYFGPGTRLTVT.

This clone was counted many times. The chain combines TRBV19 with TRBJ2-2; a weak D match, TRBD2 (5 bases). This CDR3 has 13 residues. Germline CDR1 and CDR2: LNHDA and SQIVND (reference sequence). Trimming pared 9 bases from V and 3 bases from J, leaving 11 bases between. This chain's CDR3 is CASEWRDTGELFF. The CDR3 DNA reads as TGTGCCAGCGAGTGGCGGGACACCGGGGAGCTGTTTTTT.

This clone was detected once. The chain uses TRBV30 and TRBJ2-7; 7 nucleotides agree with TRBD1. CDR3 length: 11 residues. Germline V gene lookup returns CDR1 GTSNPN and CDR2 SVGIG (reference sequence). V shed 5 bases, J shed 5 bases, and the junction held 3 bases outside the gene matches. CDR3 sequence (DNA): TGTGCCTGGTCCGACAGGGACGAGCAGTACTTC. The encoded protein is CAWSDRDEQYF.

The CDR3 DNA follows: TGCGCCAGCAGCTCCTTAGAGATCCCGGAGACCCAGTACTTC. Translated: CASSSLEIPETQYF. The chain joins TRBV5-1 to TRBJ2-5; D is unresolved. Germline V gene sequence: CDR1 SGHRS, CDR2 YFSETQ. Trimming left V 3 bases short and J 5 bases short, with 14 bases between. The CDR3 spans 14 residues. The full variable domain, in which reference TRBV5-1 and TRBJ2-5 provide the parts outside the CDR3, is KAGVTQTPRYLIKTRGQQVTLSCSPISGHRSVSWYQQTPGQGLQFLFEYFSETQRNKGNFPGRFSGRQFSNSRSEMNVSTLELGDSALYLCASSSLEIPETQYFGPGTRLLVL.

This clone was observed a single time. The rearrangement uses TRBV28 and TRBJ1-2, with D maybe TRBD1 (5 bases). Deletions cut 6 bases from V and 3 bases from J, with 14 bases between. This CDR3 has 14 amino acids. Germline V gene data show CDR1 as MDHEN and CDR2 as SYDVKM. The CDR3 DNA is TGTGCCAGCAGCTGGGGCGACGGTCACTATGGCTACACCTTC. This gives the protein CASSWGDGHYGYTF.

This chain uses TRBV27 with TRBJ2-7; perhaps TRBD1 as D (5 bases). V was clipped by 2 bases and J by 2 bases, with 13 bases between them. Per germline, CDR1 MNHEY and CDR2 SMNVEV (reference sequence). The CDR3 has 15 amino acids. In DNA form, the CDR3 reads TGTGCCAGCAGTTTAAAGGGGCAGGCTGCCTACGAGCAGTACTTC. This sequence encodes CASSLKGQAAYEQYF.

The chain carries TRBV15 and TRBJ1-3; unclear D gene. This CDR3 region has 15 residues. Trimming removed 0 bases from V and 3 bases from J, with 9 bases in between. Germline V CDR1 and CDR2: LNHNV, YYDKDF (reference sequence). CDR3 DNA sequence: TGTGCCACCAGCAGAGATGGCGGGTTTGGAAACACCATATATTTT. As protein: CATSRDGGFGNTIYF.

CDR3 residues: CASSHRQGVRTEAFF. CDR3 nucleotide sequence: TGTGCCAGCAGCCACAGACAGGGGGTCCGAACTGAAGCTTTCTTT. The chain links TRBV3-1 (or the pseudogene TRBV3-2) to TRBJ1-1; 9 bases are a match to TRBD1. The J segment lost 5 bases and the V segment lost 3 bases, leaving 7 bases of the junction unmatched. The CDR3 runs to 15 residues. CDR1 LGHDT and CDR2 YNNKEL come from the germline V gene (reference sequence).

The J gene is TRBJ1-5, the V gene TRBV4-1; possibly TRBD1 for D (6 bases). The CDR3 has 16 residues. Deletions cut 4 bases from V and 7 bases from J, with 20 bases between. Germline lookup yields CDR1 MGHRA and CDR2 YSYEKL. The CDR3 coding sequence is TGCGCCAGCAGCCGAAACTCAGGGGTCCCCCTCCAGCCCCAGCATTTT. Its protein product is CASSRNSGVPLQPQHF.

The rearrangement links TRBV5-5 to TRBJ1-2, with TRBD1 as a possible D gene (6 bases). Germline V CDR1 and CDR2: SGHKS, YYEKEE (reference sequence). Trimming left V 1 base short and J 10 bases short, with 20 bases between. This CDR3 spans 15 amino acids. This CDR3 reads CASSLMTGFSNIYTF. The CDR3, as DNA: TGTGCCAGCAGCTTGATGACAGGTTTTTCTAATATCTACACCTTC. Supplemented by reference TRBV5-5 and TRBJ1-2, the full variable domain reads DAGVTQSPTHLIKTRGQQVTLRCSPISGHKSVSWYQQVLGQGPQFIFQYYEKEERGRGNFPDRFSARQFPNYSSELNVNALLLGDSALYLCASSLMTGFSNIYTFGSGTRLTVV.

CDR3 region: CASTEVPVNTEAFF. The CDR3 bases are TGTGCCAGCACTGAGGTCCCAGTGAACACTGAAGCTTTCTTT. V gene TRBV2 combines with J gene TRBJ1-1; D gene unclear. The germline V gene has CDR1 SNHLY and CDR2 FYNNEI. The V gene lost 7 bases and the J gene lost 0 bases, with 12 bases spanning the gap. This CDR3 contains 14 residues.

This chain connects TRBV6-5 to TRBJ2-7, with TRBD1 matching 10 bases. The CDR3 extends over 14 amino acids. Unmatched junction bases numbered 6, after V lost 8 bases and J lost 2 bases. Germline V gene data show CDR1 as MNHEY and CDR2 as SVGAGI. CDR3 in DNA: TGTGCCAGCGAAGCGGGACAGGGGACCTACGAGCAGTACTTC. Translating gives CASEAGQGTYEQYF.

Concerning this clone: This CDR3 is also generated by other DNA sequences in the sample. This chain joins TRBV5-4 and TRBJ1-2, with 8 bases identical to TRBD1. The CDR3 totals 12 residues. Germline V gene data show CDR1 as SGHNT and CDR2 as YYREEE (reference sequence). The V and J ends lost 4 bases and 8 bases, in that order; junction bases with no gene match: 4. The CDR3 is CASSPDREGYTF. As DNA, the CDR3 is TGTGCCAGCAGCCCGGACAGGGAGGGCTACACCTTC.

This chain connects TRBV6-5 to TRBJ2-1; maybe TRBD1 (6 bases). The CDR3 covers 13 residues. The V end was cut by 8 bases, the J end by 7 bases, with 15 bases between. Germline V CDR1 and CDR2: MNHEY, SVGAGI. CDR3 bases: TGTGCCAGCGGGGGCAGGGGTGGGAATGAGCAGTTCTTC. This encodes CASGGRGGNEQFF.

The chain joins TRBV7-9 to TRBJ1-3; no clear D. With 6 bases removed from V and 0 bases from J, the gap between germline ends came to 15 bases. Germline V gene sequence: CDR1 SEHNR, CDR2 FQNEAQ (reference sequence). There are 16 residues in the CDR3. The CDR3 sequence is CASRGRSAASGNTIYF. The CDR3 bases are TGTGCCAGCAGGGGCCGGTCTGCCGCCTCTGGAAACACCATATATTTT.

V usage is TRBV29-1 and J usage is TRBJ1-1; D is perhaps TRBD1 (5 bases). This CDR3 region has 12 residues. V was cut by 0 bases and J by 6 bases, with 8 bases left in between. In germline, CDR1 is SQVTM, CDR2 ANQGSEA. CDR3 coding DNA: TGCAGCGTTGAAGATGGACACCCTGAAGCTTTCTTT. It translates to CSVEDGHPEAFF.

The J gene is TRBJ2-5, the V gene TRBV7-9, with TRBD2 as a possible D gene (7 bases). CDR1 and CDR2 from the germline V gene are SEHNR and FQNEAQ (reference sequence). The CDR3 is made up of 14 amino acids. Trimming took off 0 bases at V and 5 bases at J, with 10 bases between the two ends. As DNA, the CDR3 is TGTGCCAGCAGCTTAGCGGGGGGGCTGGAGACCCAGTACTTC. Amino acids: CASSLAGGLETQYF.

The J gene is TRBJ1-1, the V gene TRBV29-1, with 8 bases fitting TRBD1. In germline, CDR1 is SQVTM, CDR2 ANQGSEA. The CDR3 sequence is 13 residues long. The V and J ends lost 4 bases and 8 bases, in that order; junction bases with no gene match: 9. The CDR3 DNA is TGCAGCGTTGTAGGACAGGGCGGCGCAGAAGCTTTCTTT. Translating it yields CSVVGQGGAEAFF.

The J gene is TRBJ2-5, the V gene TRBV5-1; TRBD1 matches 7 bases. The CDR3 spans 15 residues. After removal of 2 bases from V and 5 bases from J, the junction contained 9 bases not matched to a gene. CDR1 SGHRS and CDR2 YFSETQ come from the germline V gene. CDR3 sequence: CASSFRTGTVETQYF. The CDR3 DNA sequence: TGCGCCAGCAGCTTTCGCACTGGGACAGTGGAGACCCAGTACTTC.

This chain uses TRBV5-8 with TRBJ2-3; the D is unclear. The V gene's germline CDR1 is SGHTS and CDR2 YDEGEE. This CDR3 spans 15 amino acids. V shed 4 bases and J shed 0 bases, with 12 bases lying between them. For the CDR3, the DNA is TGTGCCAGCAGCCTACCCTTTACTAGCACAGATACGCAGTATTTT. Translated, it gives CASSLPFTSTDTQYF. The full variable domain, with the rest looked up from reference TRBV5-8 and TRBJ2-3, is EAGVTQSPTHLIKTRGQQATLRCSPISGHTSVYWYQQALGLGLQFLLWYDEGEERNRGNFPPRFSGRQFPNYSSELNVNALELEDSALYLCASSLPFTSTDTQYFGPGTRLTVL.

The rearrangement links TRBV7-2 to TRBJ2-3, with 10 bases lining up with TRBD2. Trimming cost V 3 bases and J 4 bases; bases outside gene matches: 7. This CDR3 comprises 16 residues. Germline lookup yields CDR1 SGHTA and CDR2 FQGNSA. The CDR3 sequence: CASSFSGGASSDTQYF. As DNA, the CDR3 is TGTGCCAGCAGCTTCAGCGGGGGGGCCTCATCAGATACGCAGTATTTT.